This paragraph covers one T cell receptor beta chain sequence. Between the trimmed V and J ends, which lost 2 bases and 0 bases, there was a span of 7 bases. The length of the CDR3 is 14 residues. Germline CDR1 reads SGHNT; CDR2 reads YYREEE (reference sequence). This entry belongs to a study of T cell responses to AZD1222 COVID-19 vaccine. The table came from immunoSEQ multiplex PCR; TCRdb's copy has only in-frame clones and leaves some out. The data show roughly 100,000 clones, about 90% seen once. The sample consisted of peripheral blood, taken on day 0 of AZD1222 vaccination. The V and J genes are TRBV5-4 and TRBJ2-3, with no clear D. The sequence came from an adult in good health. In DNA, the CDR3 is TGTGCCAGCAGCTTACCGCAGAGCACAGATACGCAGTATTTT. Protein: CASSLPQSTDTQYF.